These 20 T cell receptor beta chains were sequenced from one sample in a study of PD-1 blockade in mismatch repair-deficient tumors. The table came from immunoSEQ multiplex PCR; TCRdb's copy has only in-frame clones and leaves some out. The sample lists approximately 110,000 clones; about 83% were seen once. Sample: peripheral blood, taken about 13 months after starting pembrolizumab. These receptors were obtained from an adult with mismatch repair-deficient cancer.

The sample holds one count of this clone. In nucleotides, the CDR3 is TGCGCCAGCAGCTTGGCGGCTAGCGGGAGATTTGAGCGTATGGAGACCCAGTACTTC. Translated: CASSLAASGRFERMETQYF. The genes are TRBV5-1 and TRBJ2-5; TRBD2 agrees at 10 bases. CDR3 size: 19 residues. The J segment lost 5 bases and the V segment lost 0 bases, leaving 16 bases of the junction unmatched. Germline V lookup: CDR1 SGHRS, CDR2 YFSETQ.

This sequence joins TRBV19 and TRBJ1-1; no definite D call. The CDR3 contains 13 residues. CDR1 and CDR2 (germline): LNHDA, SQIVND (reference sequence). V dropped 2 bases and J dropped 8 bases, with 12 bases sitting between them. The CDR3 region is CASSISSGAEAFF. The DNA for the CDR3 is TGTGCCAGTAGTATATCCAGTGGAGCCGAAGCTTTCTTT.

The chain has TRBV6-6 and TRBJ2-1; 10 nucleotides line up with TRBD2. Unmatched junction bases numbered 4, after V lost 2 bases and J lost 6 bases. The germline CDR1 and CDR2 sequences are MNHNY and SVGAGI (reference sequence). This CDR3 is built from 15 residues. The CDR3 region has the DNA TGTGCCAGCAGTTACGGTAGCGGGAGGCCCAATGAGCAGTTCTTC. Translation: CASSYGSGRPNEQFF.

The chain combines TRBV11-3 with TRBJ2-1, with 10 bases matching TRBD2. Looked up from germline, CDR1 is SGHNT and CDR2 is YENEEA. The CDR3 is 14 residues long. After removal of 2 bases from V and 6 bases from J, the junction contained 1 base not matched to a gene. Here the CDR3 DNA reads TGTGCCAGCAGCTTAAGCGGGAGGGGCAATGAGCAGTTCTTC. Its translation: CASSLSGRGNEQFF.

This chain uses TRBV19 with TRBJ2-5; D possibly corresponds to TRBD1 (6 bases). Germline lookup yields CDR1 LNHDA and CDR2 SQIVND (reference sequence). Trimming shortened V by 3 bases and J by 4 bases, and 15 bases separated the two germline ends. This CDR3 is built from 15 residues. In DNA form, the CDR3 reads TGTGCCAGTAGTATCACACAGGGTTTTGGAGAGACCCAGTACTTC. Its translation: CASSITQGFGETQYF.

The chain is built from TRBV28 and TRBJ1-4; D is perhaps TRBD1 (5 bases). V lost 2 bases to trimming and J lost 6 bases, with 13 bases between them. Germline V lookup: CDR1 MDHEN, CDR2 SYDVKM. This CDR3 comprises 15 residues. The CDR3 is CASSLAGTQDEKLFF. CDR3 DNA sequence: TGTGCCAGCAGTTTAGCCGGGACCCAGGATGAAAAACTGTTTTTT. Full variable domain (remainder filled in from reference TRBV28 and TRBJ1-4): DVKVTQSSRYLVKRTGEKVFLECVQDMDHENMFWYRQDPGLGLRLIYFSYDVKMKEKGDIPEGYSVSREKKERFSLILESASTNQTSMYLCASSLAGTQDEKLFFGSGTQLSVL.

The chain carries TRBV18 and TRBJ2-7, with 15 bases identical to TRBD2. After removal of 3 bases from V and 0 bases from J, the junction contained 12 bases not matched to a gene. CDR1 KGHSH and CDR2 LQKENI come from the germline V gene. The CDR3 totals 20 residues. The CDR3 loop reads CASSPTLGLAGGPYSYEQYF. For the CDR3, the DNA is TGTGCCAGCTCACCCACCCTGGGACTAGCGGGAGGCCCGTACTCCTACGAGCAGTACTTC.

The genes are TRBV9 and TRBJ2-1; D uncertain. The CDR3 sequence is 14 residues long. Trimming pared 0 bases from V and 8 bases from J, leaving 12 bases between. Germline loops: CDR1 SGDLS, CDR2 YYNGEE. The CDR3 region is CASSVATSGDEQFF. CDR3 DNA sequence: TGTGCCAGCAGCGTAGCTACGTCGGGCGATGAGCAGTTCTTC.

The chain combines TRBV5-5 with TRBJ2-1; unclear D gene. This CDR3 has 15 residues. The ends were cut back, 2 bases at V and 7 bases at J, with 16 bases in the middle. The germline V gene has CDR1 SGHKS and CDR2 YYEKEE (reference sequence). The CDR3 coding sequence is TGTGCCAGCAGCTTACCCCGAAATCCGAGTAATGAGCAGTTCTTC. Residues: CASSLPRNPSNEQFF.

The CDR3 is CASSLGGVSDTQYF. The CDR3 region has the DNA TGCGCCAGCAGCTTGGGTGGGGTATCAGATACGCAGTATTTT. The rearrangement joins TRBV5-1 to TRBJ2-3; unclear D gene. The germline V gene encodes CDR1 SGHRS and CDR2 YFSETQ. This CDR3 is built from 14 residues. V lost 0 bases and J lost 4, with 9 bases in between.

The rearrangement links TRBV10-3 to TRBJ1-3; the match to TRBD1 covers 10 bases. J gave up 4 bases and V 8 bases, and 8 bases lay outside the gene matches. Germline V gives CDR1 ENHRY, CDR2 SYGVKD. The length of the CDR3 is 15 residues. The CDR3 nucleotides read TGTGCCATCGGAGCGGGGACAGGGGTCGGAAACACCATATATTTT. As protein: CAIGAGTGVGNTIYF.

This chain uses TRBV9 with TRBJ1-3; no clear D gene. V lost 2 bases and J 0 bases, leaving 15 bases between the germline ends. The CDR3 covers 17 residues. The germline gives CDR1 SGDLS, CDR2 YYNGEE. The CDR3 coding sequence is TGTGCCAGCAGCGTTTTACCCTCCACAAACTCTGGAAACACCATATATTTT. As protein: CASSVLPSTNSGNTIYF. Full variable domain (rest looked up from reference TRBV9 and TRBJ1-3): DSGVTQTPKHLITATGQRVTLRCSPRSGDLSVYWYQQSLDQGLQFLIQYYNGEERAKGNILERFSAQQFPDLHSELNLSSLELGDSALYFCASSVLPSTNSGNTIYFGEGSWLTVV.

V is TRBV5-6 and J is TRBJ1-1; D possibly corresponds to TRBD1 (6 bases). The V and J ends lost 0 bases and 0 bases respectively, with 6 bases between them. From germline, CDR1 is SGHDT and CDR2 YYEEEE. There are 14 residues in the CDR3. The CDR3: CASSLGQVNTEAFF. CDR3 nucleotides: TGTGCCAGCAGCTTGGGACAGGTGAACACTGAAGCTTTCTTT.

The CDR3 loop reads CAWKPGRYNEQFF. The CDR3 DNA is TGTGCCTGGAAACCGGGACGGTACAATGAGCAGTTCTTC. The gene calls are TRBV30 and TRBJ2-1; perhaps D is TRBD1 or TRBD2 (5 bases each). V lost 4 bases, J lost 4 bases, and 11 bases lay in between. From germline, CDR1 is GTSNPN and CDR2 SVGIG (reference sequence). The CDR3 consists of 13 residues. The full variable domain, rest sourced from reference TRBV30 and TRBJ2-1, is SQTIHQWPATLVQPVGSPLSLECTVEGTSNPNLYWYRQAAGRGLQLLFYSVGIGQISSEVPQNLSASRPQDRQFILSSKKLLLSDSGFYLCAWKPGRYNEQFFGPGTRLTVL.

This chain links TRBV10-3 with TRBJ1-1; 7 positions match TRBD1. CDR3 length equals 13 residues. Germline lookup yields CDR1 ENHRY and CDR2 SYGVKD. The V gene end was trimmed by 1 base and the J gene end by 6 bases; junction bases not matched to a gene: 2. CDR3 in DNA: TGTGCCATCAGTGAGTGGGGGACAGCTGAAGCTTTCTTT. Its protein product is CAISEWGTAEAFF.

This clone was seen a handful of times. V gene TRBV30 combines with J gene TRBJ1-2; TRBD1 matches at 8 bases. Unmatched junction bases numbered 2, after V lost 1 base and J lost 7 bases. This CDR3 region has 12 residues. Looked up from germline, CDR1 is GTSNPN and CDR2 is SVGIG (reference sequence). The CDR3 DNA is TGTGCCTGGAGTGGGACAGGGTTTGGCTACACCTTC. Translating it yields CAWSGTGFGYTF.

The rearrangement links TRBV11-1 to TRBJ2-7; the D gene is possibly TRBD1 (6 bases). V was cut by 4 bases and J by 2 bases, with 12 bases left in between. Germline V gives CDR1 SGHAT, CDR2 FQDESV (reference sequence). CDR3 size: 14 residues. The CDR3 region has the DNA TGTGCCAGCAGCTACGCGACAGGAACCTACGAGCAGTACTTC. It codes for CASSYATGTYEQYF.

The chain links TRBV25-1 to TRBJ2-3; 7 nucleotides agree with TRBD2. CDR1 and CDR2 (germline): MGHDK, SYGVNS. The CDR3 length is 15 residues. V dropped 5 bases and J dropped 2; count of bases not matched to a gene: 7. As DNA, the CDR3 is TGTGCCAGCAGTTCCCTAGCGGTAGACACAGATACGCAGTATTTT. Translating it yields CASSSLAVDTDTQYF.

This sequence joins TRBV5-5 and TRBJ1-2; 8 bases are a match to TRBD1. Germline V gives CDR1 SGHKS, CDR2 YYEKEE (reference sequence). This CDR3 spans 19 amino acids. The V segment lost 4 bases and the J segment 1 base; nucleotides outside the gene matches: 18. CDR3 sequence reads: CASSMELPRVQGGNYGYTF. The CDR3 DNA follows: TGTGCCAGCAGCATGGAGTTGCCGCGGGTACAGGGGGGTAACTATGGCTACACCTTC.

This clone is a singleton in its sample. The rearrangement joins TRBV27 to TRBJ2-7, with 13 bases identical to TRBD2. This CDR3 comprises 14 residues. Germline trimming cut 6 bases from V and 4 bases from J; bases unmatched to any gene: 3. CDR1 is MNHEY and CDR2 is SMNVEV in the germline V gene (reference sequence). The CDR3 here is CASRGLAGLYEQYF. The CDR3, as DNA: TGTGCCAGCAGGGGACTAGCGGGGTTATACGAGCAGTACTTC.